Below, one TCR beta chain is given with its context. This clonotype has ten or more counts. It has no known antigen specificity. No quality values exist for individual bases; no much larger clone is one base distant. The sample belongs to a study of T cell repertoires in cytomegalovirus infection (dated by TCRdb to between 2018 and 2021). About the investigation overall: Donor HLA type was relevant to the analysis, because carriage of CMV infection together with the matching HLA type was indicated by public TCR beta signatures. The full study reports these points: In both this cohort and an independent roughly 360-donor cohort, the cumulative frequency of public TCR beta family members distinguished carriers of CMV infection plus the relevant HLA type. In the ex vivo response, HLA-C-restricted CMV-specific TCR beta clonotypes were dominant, and in two of eight donors the single most frequent clonotype came from this HLA-C-restricted group.

The CDR3 holds 11 amino acids from the cysteine to the phenylalanine. Kept here is only the CDR3 DNA, which spans 33 bases and is read in frame from base 1. The germline V gene sets CDR1 to SGHTA and CDR2 to FQGTGA. Relative to germline, V is 8 bases shorter and J is 7 bases shorter, with 8 bases between their ends. This sample was sequenced with an Illumina HiSeq 1500. TCRdb itself trimmed the public reads at Q25 with fastp, ran MiXCR and retained productive beta chains. Identical CDR3 protein sequences are pooled into one entry, listed with their most common genes and DNA. The sample contains 310,000 or so distinct CDR3 sequences, about 8.8% of them found a single time. Approximately 2.3% of the sample lies in the top ten.

In this chain, TRBV7-3 is recombined with TRBJ2-2, with no reliable assignment of the D segment. The clonotype originates from a human donor in good health (CMV status not recorded). Some clones in this sample may be carry-over from other donors' samples. The sequencing sample was made of PBMCs. The CDR3 amino acid sequence is: CASQLNGELFF. At the DNA level, the sequence is TGTGCCAGCCAACTAAACGGGGAGCTGTTTTTT.